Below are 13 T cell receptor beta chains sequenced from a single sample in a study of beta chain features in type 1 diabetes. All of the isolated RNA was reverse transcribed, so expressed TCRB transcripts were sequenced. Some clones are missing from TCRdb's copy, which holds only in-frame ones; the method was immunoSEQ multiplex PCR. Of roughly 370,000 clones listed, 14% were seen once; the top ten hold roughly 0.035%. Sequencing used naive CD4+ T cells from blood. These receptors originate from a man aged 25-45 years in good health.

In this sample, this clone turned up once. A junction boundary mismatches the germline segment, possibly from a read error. CDR3: CASSSSSGQPFF. CDR3 coding DNA: TGTGCCAGCAGTTCCTCCTCGGGACAGCCCTTCTTC. The chain joins TRBV6-5 to TRBJ2-4; 7 positions agree with TRBD1. From germline, CDR1 is MNHEY and CDR2 SVGAGI. The CDR3 extends over 12 amino acids.

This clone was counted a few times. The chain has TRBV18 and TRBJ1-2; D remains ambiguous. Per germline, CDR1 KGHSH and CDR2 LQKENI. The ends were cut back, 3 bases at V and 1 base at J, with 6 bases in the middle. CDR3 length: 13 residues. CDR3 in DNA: TGTGCCAGCTCACCGGGGAATAACTATGGCTACACCTTC. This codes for CASSPGNNYGYTF.

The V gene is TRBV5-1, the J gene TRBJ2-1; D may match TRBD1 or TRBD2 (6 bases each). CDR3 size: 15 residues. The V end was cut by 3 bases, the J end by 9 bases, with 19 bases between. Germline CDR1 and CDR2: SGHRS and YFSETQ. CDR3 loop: CASSSLLIQGGEQFF. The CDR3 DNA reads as TGCGCCAGCAGCTCCCTGCTGATACAGGGAGGTGAGCAGTTCTTC. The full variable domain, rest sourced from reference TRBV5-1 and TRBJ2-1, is KAGVTQTPRYLIKTRGQQVTLSCSPISGHRSVSWYQQTPGQGLQFLFEYFSETQRNKGNFPGRFSGRQFSNSRSEMNVSTLELGDSALYLCASSSLLIQGGEQFFGPGTRLTVL.

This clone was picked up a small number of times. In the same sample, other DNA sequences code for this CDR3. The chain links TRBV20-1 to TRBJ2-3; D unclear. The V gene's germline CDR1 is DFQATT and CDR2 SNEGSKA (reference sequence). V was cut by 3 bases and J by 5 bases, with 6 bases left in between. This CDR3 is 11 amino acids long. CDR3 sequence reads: CSASSVDTQYF. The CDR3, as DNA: TGCAGTGCTAGCAGCGTAGATACGCAGTATTTT.

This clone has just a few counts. The CDR3 bases are TGTGCCAGCAGCTTGAACAGCTATGTGGACATTCAGTACTTC. Translation gives CASSLNSYVDIQYF. The chain employs TRBV5-4 and TRBJ2-4; D remains ambiguous. Germline-derived CDR1 and CDR2 are SGHNT and YYREEE (reference sequence). V was cut by 1 base and J by 8 bases, with 13 bases left in between. The CDR3 has 14 residues.

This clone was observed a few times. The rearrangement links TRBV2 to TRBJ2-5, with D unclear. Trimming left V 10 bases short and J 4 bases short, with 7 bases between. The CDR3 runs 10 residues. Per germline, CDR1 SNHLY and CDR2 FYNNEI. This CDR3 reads CATSGETQYF. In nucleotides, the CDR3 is TGTGCCACCTCAGGAGAGACCCAGTACTTC.

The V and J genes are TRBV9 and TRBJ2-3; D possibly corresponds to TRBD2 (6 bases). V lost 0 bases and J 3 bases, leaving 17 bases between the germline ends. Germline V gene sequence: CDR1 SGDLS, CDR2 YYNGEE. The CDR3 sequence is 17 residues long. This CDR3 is CASSVGLVGGRTDTQYF. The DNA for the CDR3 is TGTGCCAGCAGCGTAGGCCTCGTGGGAGGACGAACAGATACGCAGTATTTT.

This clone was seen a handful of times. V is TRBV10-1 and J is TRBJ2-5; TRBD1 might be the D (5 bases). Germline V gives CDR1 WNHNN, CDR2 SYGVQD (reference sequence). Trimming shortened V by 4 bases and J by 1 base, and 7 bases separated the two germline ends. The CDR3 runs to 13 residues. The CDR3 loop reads CASSAGFQETQYF. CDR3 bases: TGCGCCAGCAGTGCAGGGTTCCAAGAGACCCAGTACTTC.

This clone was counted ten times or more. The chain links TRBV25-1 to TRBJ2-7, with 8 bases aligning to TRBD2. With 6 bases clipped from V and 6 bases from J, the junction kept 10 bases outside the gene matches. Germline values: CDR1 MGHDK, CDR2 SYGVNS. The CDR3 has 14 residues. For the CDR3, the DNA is TGTGCCAGCAGCCAAGCGGGGGCCCTCCCCGAGCAGTACTTC. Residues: CASSQAGALPEQYF.

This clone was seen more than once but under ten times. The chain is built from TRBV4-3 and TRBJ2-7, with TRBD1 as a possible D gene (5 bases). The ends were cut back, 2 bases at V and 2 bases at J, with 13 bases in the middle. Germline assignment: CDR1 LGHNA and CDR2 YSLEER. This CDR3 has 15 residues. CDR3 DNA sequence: TGCGCCAGCAGCCAATATGGGGCTCCTACCTACGAGCAGTACTTC. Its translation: CASSQYGAPTYEQYF.

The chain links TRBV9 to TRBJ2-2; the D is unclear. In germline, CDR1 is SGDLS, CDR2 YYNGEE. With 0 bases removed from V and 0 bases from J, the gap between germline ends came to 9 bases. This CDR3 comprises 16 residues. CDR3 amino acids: CASSVGVRANTGELFF. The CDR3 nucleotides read TGTGCCAGCAGCGTAGGCGTCAGAGCGAACACCGGGGAGCTGTTTTTT.

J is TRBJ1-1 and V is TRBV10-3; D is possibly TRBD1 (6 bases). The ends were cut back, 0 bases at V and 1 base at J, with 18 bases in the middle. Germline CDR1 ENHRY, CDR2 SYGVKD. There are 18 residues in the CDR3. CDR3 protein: CAISESILSGAGNTEAFF. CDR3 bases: TGTGCCATCAGTGAGTCGATTCTCTCGGGGGCGGGGAACACTGAAGCTTTCTTT.

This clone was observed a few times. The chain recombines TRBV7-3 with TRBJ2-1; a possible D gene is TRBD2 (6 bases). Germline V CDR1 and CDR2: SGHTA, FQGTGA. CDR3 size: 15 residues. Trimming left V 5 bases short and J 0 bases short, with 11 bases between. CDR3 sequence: CASSLGLPSYNEQFF. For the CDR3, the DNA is TGTGCCAGCAGCCTGGGACTGCCCTCCTACAATGAGCAGTTCTTC. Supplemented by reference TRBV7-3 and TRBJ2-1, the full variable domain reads GAGVSQTPSNKVTEKGKYVELRCDPISGHTALYWYRQSLGQGPEFLIYFQGTGAADDSGLPNDRFFAVRPEGSVSTLKIQRTERGDSAVYLCASSLGLPSYNEQFFGPGTRLTVL.